This T cell receptor (beta chain) was sequenced during a study of blood T cell repertoires in COVID-19 (dated by TCRdb to 2020 to 2022). Notes on the research overall: The collaborator samples originated in the United States, Italy and Spain and spanned the acute and convalescent phases of COVID-19. HLA class I and class II types, where available, came from metadata supplied by the sample provider rather than from assay-based typing. The repertoires were released in a freely available public database meant as a resource for research on the immune response to SARS-CoV-2. The material from the prospective study consisted of cDNA or gDNA derived from T cells, B-cell-depleted T cells, or PBMCs. A de-identified subject ID, COVID-19 status, age in years and sex were almost always included in the sample metadata. Subjects who had been exposed to COVID-19, were actively infected with it, or had recovered from it provided the deeply sampled blood TCRbeta repertoires that made up the dataset. The samples were drawn from two sources: the first 160 participants of the ongoing ImmuneRACE study, and over 1,000 subjects contributed by 6 global collaborators.

A second Seattle source provided samples from volunteer blood donors who had recovered from COVID-19. Whole blood was collected in K2EDTA tubes by collaborating institutions according to the institutions' own protocols. For TCRbeta analysis, collaborators shipped samples in one of three forms: frozen whole blood, isolated PBMCs, or DNA extracted from either of those sample types. The immunoSEQ Assay, a bias-controlled multiplex PCR, was used to amplify TCRbeta CDR3 regions from genomic DNA. The source study handled its data this way. The number of nucleated cells in each sample was estimated by amplification of reference gene primers within the assay. Sequence reads were collapsed and filtered to measure the absolute abundance of every unique TCRbeta CDR3 rearrangement. For each sample, productive Simpson clonality was calculated by taking the square root of Simpson's diversity index across productive rearrangements. TCRdb retrieved this table from immuneACCESS and kept in-frame rearrangements only. Not all clones are present; in checked studies, unresolved V genes account for under half, and no reason is known for the remainder. V and J calls and clone size are those listed in that table; D and trimming were worked out from the DNA. This sample holds hundreds of thousands of clones; about 85% were observed only once. In total, the top ten clones hold approximately 7.5% of the sample.

Concerning this clone itself: Its antigen specificity is not known. The sample holds no much larger clone one base away, and base qualities are not on file.

What the research found in general, with its limitations: Clinical and demographic metadata were provided uncurated, with the amount varying by source and participant.

The CDR3 runs 14 residues from the cysteine to the phenylalanine. Only CDR3 DNA is held: 42 bases, read in frame from base 1. CDR1 MNHEY and CDR2 SVGAGI were looked up in the germline V gene. V and J are trimmed by 6 bases and 3 bases, and the gene matches miss 5 bases of the junction. This receptor was obtained from a man in his fifties or sixties who had recovered from COVID-19. Here the chain combines TRBV6-5 and TRBJ2-7; 10 junctional bases match TRBD2. The sequenced sample was peripheral blood. The DNA sequence is given as TGTGCCAGCAGGGGCCGGACTAGCGGCTACGAGCAGTACTTC. It specifies CASRGRTSGYEQYF.